What follows are 17 T cell receptor beta chains derived from one specimen sequenced in a study of blood T cells in healthy people across ages. For the second PCR, which ran for roughly 6 to 11 cycles, a sample-barcoded 5' primer and a J-beta primer mix were used. One entry per CDR3 protein results from TCRdb running MiXCR on the 5' RACE reads. The profile shows under 1,100,000 distinct CDR3 sequences, less than 25% of them singletons. This same sample was also part of a study on T cells of mothers and their children.

Sequenced: blood. The receptor set was obtained from a girl aged 2 to 10 in good health.

This clonotype was observed a few times. J is TRBJ1-2 and V is TRBV7-8, with a possible D match to TRBD1 (5 bases). The V end lost 3 bases, the J end lost 6 bases, and 8 bases lay between the germline ends. The CDR3 is 12 amino acids. Germline CDR1 is SGHVS and CDR2 is FQNEAQ. CDR3 sequence reads: CASSFVGDGYTF. For the CDR3, the DNA is TGTGCCAGCAGCTTTGTAGGGGATGGCTACACCTTC. The full variable domain, its missing parts supplied by reference TRBV7-8 and TRBJ1-2, is GAGVSQSPRYKVAKRGQDVALRCDPISGHVSLFWYQQALGQGPEFLTYFQNEAQLDKSGLPSDRFFAERPEGSVSTLKIQRTQQEDSAVYLCASSFVGDGYTFGSGTRLTVV.

This chain connects TRBV11-2 to TRBJ2-5; 7 positions agree with TRBD1. J lost 4 bases, V lost 5 bases, and 7 bases had no gene match. The CDR3 runs to 14 residues. Germline V lookup: CDR1 SGHAT, CDR2 FQNNGV. This chain's CDR3 is CASSTKTGRETQYF. The CDR3, as DNA: TGTGCCAGCAGCACAAAGACAGGGAGAGAGACCCAGTACTTC.

CDR3 coding DNA: TGTGCCAGCAGCCAAGAAGGCTGGGACAGGGGGGATAAAAAGACCCAGTACTTC. It codes for CASSQEGWDRGDKKTQYF. V is TRBV3-1 and J is TRBJ2-5; 11 bases align to TRBD1. Germline CDR1 is LGHDT and CDR2 is YNNKEL (reference sequence). After removal of 0 bases from V and 6 bases from J, the junction contained 12 bases not matched to a gene. CDR3 size: 18 residues.

The chain has TRBV12-3 or TRBV12-4 and TRBJ1-2; TRBD1 matches 10 bases. CDR3 length: 15 amino acids. Germline trimming cut 6 bases from V and 6 bases from J; bases unmatched to any gene: 10. CDR3 nucleotide sequence: TGTGCCAGCAGGACCCGGGACAGGGGTCCGGATGGCTACACCTTC. Protein sequence: CASRTRDRGPDGYTF.

The rearrangement joins TRBV6-1 to TRBJ1-2, with D perhaps matching TRBD1 (6 bases). The V gene lost 7 bases and the J gene lost 2 bases, with 14 bases spanning the gap. The CDR3 contains 14 residues. Germline V gene data show CDR1 as MNHNS and CDR2 as SASEGT. The CDR3 nucleotides are TGTGCCAGCACGCTGGACGGACAGAACTATGGCTACACCTTC. Translated: CASTLDGQNYGYTF.

The genes are TRBV3-1 and TRBJ2-5, with 8 bases matching TRBD2. Near its end, the DNA agrees better with TRBJ2-1, so the J call may be wrong. The CDR3 loop spans 14 amino acids. Germline CDR1 LGHDT, CDR2 YNNKEL (reference sequence). CDR3 protein: CASSPSGGRGEQFF. Here the CDR3 DNA reads TGTGCCAGCAGCCCTTCGGGGGGGCGCGGTGAGCAGTTCTTC.

The rearrangement uses TRBV5-1 and TRBJ1-2, with no clear D. With 4 bases removed from V and 0 bases from J, the gap between germline ends came to 10 bases. Germline-derived CDR1 and CDR2 are SGHRS and YFSETQ. CDR3 length equals 14 residues. The CDR3 DNA is TGCGCCAGCAGCACCGAGTTAGCTAACTATGGCTACACCTTC. Translated: CASSTELANYGYTF.

The chain uses TRBV27 and TRBJ1-1; perhaps TRBD1 as D (5 bases). This CDR3 has 16 residues. The germline CDR1 and CDR2 sequences are MNHEY and SMNVEV (reference sequence). V gave up 0 bases and J gave up 0 bases, with 11 bases separating them. The CDR3 DNA is TGTGCCAGCAGTTTATCACTCAGGGCTTTGAACACTGAAGCTTTCTTT. The encoded protein is CASSLSLRALNTEAFF.

The chain combines TRBV15 with TRBJ1-5, with D perhaps matching TRBD1 (5 bases). With 6 bases removed from V and 7 bases from J, the gap between germline ends came to 13 bases. This CDR3 has 13 amino acids. Per germline, CDR1 LNHNV and CDR2 YYDKDF (reference sequence). The CDR3 sequence is CATSPLQGQPQHF. The CDR3 coding sequence is TGTGCCACCAGTCCACTGCAGGGACAGCCCCAGCATTTT.

This clonotype was picked up a small number of times. Germline and junction disagree at one end, which may indicate a read error. The J gene is TRBJ2-6, the V gene TRBV7-8, with a possible D match to TRBD1 (5 bases). Germline values: CDR1 SGHVS, CDR2 FQNEAQ. The CDR3 is 15 amino acids. The CDR3 spells CASSLAGPGASVLTF. The CDR3 bases are TGTGCCAGCAGCTTAGCAGGGCCTGGGGCCAGCGTCCTGACTTTC.

This clonotype was observed at least ten times. V usage is TRBV2 and J usage is TRBJ2-1, with 7 bases identical to TRBD2. CDR1 SNHLY and CDR2 FYNNEI come from the germline V gene. V gave up 0 bases and J gave up 1 base; unmatched junction bases: 0. This CDR3 is 15 amino acids long. The CDR3 loop reads CASSEAAGSYNEQFF. CDR3 nucleotides: TGTGCCAGCAGTGAAGCAGCGGGATCCTACAATGAGCAGTTCTTC.

This clonotype came up a few times. V is TRBV29-1 and J is TRBJ1-1, with D possibly being TRBD1 (5 bases). There are 13 residues in the CDR3. The germline V and J ends were trimmed by 2 bases and 4 bases, with 11 bases remaining between them. Germline assignment: CDR1 SQVTM and CDR2 ANQGSEA. The CDR3: CSVERQGGTEAFF. CDR3 nucleotides: TGCAGCGTTGAAAGGCAGGGCGGCACTGAAGCTTTCTTT. The whole variable domain, filled in from reference TRBV29-1 and TRBJ1-1, reads SAVISQKPSRDICQRGTSLTIQCQVDSQVTMMFWYRQQPGQSLTLIATANQGSEATYESGFVIDKFPISRPNLTFSTLTVSNMSPEDSSIYLCSVERQGGTEAFFGQGTRLTVV.

The chain carries TRBV19 and TRBJ2-1; D ambiguous. Germline V gene lookup returns CDR1 LNHDA and CDR2 SQIVND (reference sequence). The CDR3 is 13 amino acids. The V gene lost 2 bases and the J gene lost 2 bases, with 4 bases spanning the gap. CDR3 protein: CASSIIPYNEQFF. The CDR3 DNA follows: TGTGCCAGTAGTATAATACCCTACAATGAGCAGTTCTTC.

CDR3 sequence reads: CASSPALWENTEAFF. The CDR3 bases are TGTGCCAGCAGCCCAGCGCTCTGGGAGAACACTGAAGCTTTCTTT. The chain carries TRBV7-9 and TRBJ1-1, with D unclear. The CDR3 is 15 amino acids. Trimming stripped 5 bases from V and 1 base from J, with 14 bases between. The germline V gene has CDR1 SEHNR and CDR2 FQNEAQ (reference sequence). Complete variable domain (other parts from reference TRBV7-9 and TRBJ1-1): DTGVSQNPRHKITKRGQNVTFRCDPISEHNRLYWYRQTLGQGPEFLTYFQNEAQLEKSRLLSDRFSAERPKGSFSTLEIQRTEQGDSAMYLCASSPALWENTEAFFGQGTRLTVV.

This clonotype was seen more than once but under ten times. The chain recombines TRBV14 with TRBJ2-5, with 8 bases aligning to TRBD1. Trimming at V came to 2 bases and at J to 2 bases, leaving 4 bases not matched to a gene. The CDR3 sequence is 15 residues long. Germline lookup yields CDR1 SGHDN and CDR2 FVKESK. The CDR3 here is CASSQTYRGQETQYF. The CDR3 DNA reads as TGTGCCAGCAGCCAAACCTACAGGGGGCAAGAGACCCAGTACTTC.

The rearrangement joins TRBV5-1 to TRBJ1-4; D not certain. The CDR3 has 14 amino acids. Germline assignment: CDR1 SGHRS and CDR2 YFSETQ. Trimming pared 5 bases from V and 8 bases from J, leaving 16 bases between. CDR3 sequence reads: CASSLMGGGEKLFF. The CDR3 DNA follows: TGCGCCAGCAGTCTGATGGGCGGAGGGGAAAAACTGTTTTTT.

This clonotype was seen only a few times. This sequence joins TRBV7-9 and TRBJ1-1, with unresolved D. The CDR3 runs to 12 residues. Trimming shortened V by 4 bases and J by 4 bases, and 7 bases separated the two germline ends. Germline lookup yields CDR1 SEHNR and CDR2 FQNEAQ (reference sequence). The CDR3 DNA reads as TGTGCCAGCAGCTCTGACGGCACTGAAGCTTTCTTT. Translated: CASSSDGTEAFF.